The TCR beta chain under discussion was sequenced for a study of cytomegalovirus exposure and HLA in healthy donors (dated by TCRdb to about 2017). Regarding the study in general: An earlier analysis of 587 of the donors reported approximately 300 Gb of sequence data and 117 million unique TCR beta sequences obtained from approximately 180 million T cells. An early release covering about 600 HLA-typed donors comprised 250 to 350 gigabases of sequencing data and 85 million to 100 million unique TCR sequences. Among the roughly 390 genotyped donors, around 81% belonged to the genetic ancestry cluster associated with self-reported Caucasian donors. The study aimed to test whether cataloging public T cell receptors could reveal signatures of past pathogen exposure. The T cell repertoires of 670 or so subjects were profiled by immunosequencing and related to cytomegalovirus serostatus. A separate validation cohort of roughly 110 different subjects was used in addition to the roughly 670-subject first cohort. High-throughput TCR immunosequencing, statistical association of individual TCRs with disease status, and machine learning were combined to predict cytomegalovirus infection status. To study patterns of TCR occurrence, a later analysis re-analyzed previously published TCR beta repertoires from 550 to 800 donors and added high-resolution HLA genotyping. In the later analysis, no new phenotypic data were used to find candidate immune exposures; instead, reliance was placed on TCR beta sequences and their occurrence across donors. To decide whether each TCR beta V gene segment behaved as functional or pseudogenic, an earlier analysis of approximately 620 of the donors relied on high-throughput TCR beta sequencing. Alongside the repertoire data, information on donor age, sex, ethnicity and CMV serostatus was compiled. In a later genetic analysis, genome-wide SNP genotypes for about three fifths of the roughly 670 donors were used, and that subset was treated as a discovery cohort. All discovery cohort repertoires had been generated using a single sequencing platform. HLA typing covered class I and class II loci at four-digit resolution. The number of donors typed differed by locus, with 629-630 for A, B, C, DRB1 and DQB1, 522 for DQA1, nearly 610 for DPA1, and 472 for DPB1. Four to six DR-DQ haplotypes were handled as single units for association and clustering because linkage in the cohort was strong. Among some 410 genotyped donors of the cohort, an average of approximately 230,000 unique TCR beta nucleotide sequences were sequenced per donor, roughly 20% of them non-productive. Study-level results and caveats: Correlated functional status among segregating V segments might reflect linkage disequilibrium, but an unknown experimental factor could not be ruled out. Sequencing depth was assumed to be roughly uniform across donors in the presence/absence analyses, though that assumption may not hold. V-gene and J-gene trimming of TCR beta chains was associated with a missense DCLRE1C variant in a later genetic analysis, and the association was replicated in an independent cohort. It was suggested by the authors that the approach could potentially be generalized to other disease states and immunological phenotypes. A later analysis reported that several top co-occurrence clusters appeared linked to parvovirus B19, influenza, CMV and Epstein-Barr virus. In an earlier analysis of approximately 590 of the donors, most TCR beta V segments were observed in productive rearrangements about 87% or about 30% of the time, broadly matching IMGT annotations. The study gave a list of around 170 TCR beta chains associated with cytomegalovirus. In a later analysis, HLA-associated TCR beta chains showed more clonal expansion and lower generation probabilities than non-associated chains that were equally common. Most TCR sequences were seen in very few donors, while some public TCRs were found in many individuals. Because counts were too low, seventeen rarely observed V segments, including chromosome 9 orphons, were excluded from the earlier analysis of 587 of the donors. When HLA alleles, especially DR and DQ, strongly co-occurred, TCR associations were difficult to assign to individual alleles. A cluster of highly shared sequence variants was judged likely to be a technical artifact of the sequencing pipeline. In vitro tests confirmed that a few of the cytomegalovirus-associated TCR beta chains recognize cytomegalovirus antigens. In a later analysis, TCR association rates were found to vary across HLA loci, with the most associated TCRs seen for DRB1 alleles and the fewest for HLA-C alleles. The cohort was sequenced for TCR beta chains only, and without alpha or paired-chain data the features that could be detected were limited. Because HLA typing was unavailable for some donors at each locus, only the typed subset was used in association tests. A later analysis associated 15,000 or so TCR beta sequences with specific HLA alleles at a false discovery rate of 0.05. A further reported finding was that TCR beta sequences accurately predicted the HLA-A and HLA-B alleles for most subjects in the first cohort. The classifier was reported to diagnose cytomegalovirus status with high specificity and sensitivity in both the original cohort and the validation cohort. Most CMV-associated TCR beta chains appeared to be HLA-restricted in a later analysis, and the HLA associations seemed to be driven largely by CMV exposure. Compared with the 666-donor mean, donors in an Asian-associated ancestry cluster had fewer N-insertions in productive TCRs, according to a later genetic analysis. Immune exposure information for the cohort was limited to CMV serostatus. Some IMGT-functional V segments, including TRBV6-2 and TRBV6-3, could not be distinguished by the 87-base-pair reads and were therefore excluded.

The cohort consisted of 600 to 750 healthy bone marrow donors. At the time of sampling, all cohort members were nominally healthy, though unrecorded immune exposures were likely present. The donor tested CMV seronegative and was one of the 352 seronegative cohort members. Each donor provided a peripheral blood sample, and peripheral blood mononuclear cells were used for TCR beta sequencing. Genomic DNA extraction from the blood cell samples was performed with the Qiagen DNeasy Blood Extraction Kit. The junction carries 14 bases between V and J, which are trimmed by 5 bases and 9 bases respectively. The germline V gene yields SGHTA for CDR1 and FQGNSA for CDR2. Reading from cysteine to phenylalanine, the CDR3 counts 13 amino acids. The kept DNA is CDR3 alone, 39 bases in frame from the first base. With regard to this clone: Its antigen specificity is not known. Base-call qualities are not available, and no considerably larger clone is one nucleotide away.

The library was obtained by the immunoSEQ multiplex PCR assay. For the multiplex PCR, a mixture combining 60 forward primers for TCR Vbeta segments and 13 reverse primers for TCR Jbeta segments was used. A multiplex PCR assay on genomic DNA amplified the CDR3 region of rearranged TCR beta genes. The amplified TCR beta libraries were sequenced on the Illumina HiSeq System as 87-base-pair reads. As for the original processing: Across the roughly 600 repertoires, a later analysis counted around 80 million unique TCR beta chains, some 11 million of which were shared by at least two donors. To remove PCR and sequencing errors, raw reads were error-corrected and collapsed into unique sequences using a nearest-neighbor algorithm that merged closely related sequences. To assign V, D and J gene segments, CDR3 sequences were aligned to IMGT reference sequences. For a sequence to be retained, a match of at least six nucleotides to both a V gene segment and a J gene segment was required. Rearrangements were called productive when the CDR3 lacked stop codons and stayed in frame with V and J; all others were non-productive. Following IMGT convention, CDR3 was defined as the stretch from the second conserved V-encoded cysteine to the conserved J-encoded phenylalanine. The earlier analysis of about 620 of the donors excluded sequences that lacked an unambiguous match to a single V gene segment. An earlier analysis of several hundred of the donors called V segments functional above 56.7% productive rearrangements and segregating when the between-donor standard deviation exceeded 5%. A statistical classification framework was developed to diagnose cytomegalovirus status using the catalog of TCR beta chain sequences. In a later analysis, TCR nucleotide sequences were compared against IMGT/GENE-DB human TR gene sequences so that V and J genes could be assigned. The TCRdist pipeline was used in a later analysis to assign CDR3 sequences and most-parsimonious VDJ recombination scenarios. In a later analysis, each TCR beta chain was defined by its CDR3 amino acid sequence together with its V-gene family, and reads without a unique V-gene family were excluded. To address suspected cross-contamination and a sequencing artifact, a later analysis removed around 600 highly shared, low-generation-probability nucleotide sequences. A later analysis calculated a clonal expansion index for each public chain from normalized within-repertoire ranks of inferred template counts. In a later analysis, generation probabilities were computed using a VDJ recombination model fitted to out-of-frame rearrangements, and the results were checked against IGoR. In a later analysis, hypergeometric tests were used to score TCR-TCR, TCR-HLA and TCR-CMV co-occurrence, with a repertoire-size bias correction applied to TCR pairs. False discovery rates were estimated in a later analysis by permuting HLA or CMV assignments 20 times. In a later analysis, co-occurring TCRs were grouped using DBSCAN, and TCRdist sequence similarity was added for clustering within HLA-allele-positive subsets. Repertoires with fewer than 30,000 or more than 120,000 public chains, plus five repertoires with anomalous nucleotide sharing, were excluded from co-occurrence clustering. What TCRdb holds here is the immuneACCESS table cut down to in-frame rearrangements. Part of the clones is not present; checked against another copy, under half of the missing clones reflect an unresolved V gene, and the others are unexplained. V and J calls and clone size are given by that table; D and trimming were obtained from the DNA. This sample has some 41,000 clones in its table, and roughly 51% of those were observed once. In total, the top ten clones hold roughly 5.5% of the sample.

The receptor was isolated from a man aged 60-69 years in good health and CMV-seronegative. Material: PBMCs. In this chain, TRBV7-2 is recombined with TRBJ2-1; a weak D assignment points to TRBD1 (6 bases agree). The nucleotides read TGTGCCAGCAGCGTCCAACAGGGAACTGAGCAGTTCTTC. Its protein product is CASSVQQGTEQFF.